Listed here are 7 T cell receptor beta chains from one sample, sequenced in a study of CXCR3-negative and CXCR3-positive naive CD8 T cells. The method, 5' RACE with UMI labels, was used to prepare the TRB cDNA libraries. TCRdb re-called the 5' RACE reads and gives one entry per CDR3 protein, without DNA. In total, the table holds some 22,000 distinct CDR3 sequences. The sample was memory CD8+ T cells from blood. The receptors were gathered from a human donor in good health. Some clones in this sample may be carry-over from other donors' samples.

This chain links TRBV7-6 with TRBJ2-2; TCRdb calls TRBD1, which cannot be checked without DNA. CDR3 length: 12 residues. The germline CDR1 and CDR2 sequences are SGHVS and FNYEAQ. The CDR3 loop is CASTGVSGELFF.

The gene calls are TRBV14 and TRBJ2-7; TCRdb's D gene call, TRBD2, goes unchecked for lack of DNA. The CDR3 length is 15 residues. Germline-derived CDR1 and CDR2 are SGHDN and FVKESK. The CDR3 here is CASSRTSGGFDEQYF.

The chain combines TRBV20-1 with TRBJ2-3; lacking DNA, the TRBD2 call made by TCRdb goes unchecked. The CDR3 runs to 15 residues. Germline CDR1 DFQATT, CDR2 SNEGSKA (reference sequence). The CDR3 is CSASKVAGEKDTQYF.

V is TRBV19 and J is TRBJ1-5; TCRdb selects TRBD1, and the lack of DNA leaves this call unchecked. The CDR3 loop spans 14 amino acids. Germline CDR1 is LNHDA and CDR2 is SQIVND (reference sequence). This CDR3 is CASSFRGSNQPQHF.

The CDR3 is CASSPDVGGRGEQFF. This chain uses TRBV11-2 with TRBJ2-1; TCRdb's D call of TRBD2 is untestable without DNA. CDR1 SGHAT and CDR2 FQNNGV come from the germline V gene. The CDR3 consists of 15 residues.

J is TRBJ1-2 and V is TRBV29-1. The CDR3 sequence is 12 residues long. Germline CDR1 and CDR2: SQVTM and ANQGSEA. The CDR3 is CSVPEGPNGYTF.

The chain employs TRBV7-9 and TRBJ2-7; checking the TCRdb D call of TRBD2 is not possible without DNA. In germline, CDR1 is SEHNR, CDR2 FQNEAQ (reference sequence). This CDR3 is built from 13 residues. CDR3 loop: CASSSSSPYEQYF.